This T cell receptor beta chain was recorded in a study of cytomegalovirus exposure and HLA in healthy donors. V lost 2 bases to trimming and J lost 1 base; unmatched junction nucleotides: 8. Germline V gene sequence: CDR1 LGHNA, CDR2 YNFKEQ. This CDR3 comprises 17 residues. 60 Vbeta and 13 Jbeta primers were used in PCR. Sequencing used immunoSEQ multiplex PCR; TCRdb keeps in-frame clones, though not all of them. The sample shows around 83,000 clones, approximately 78% of them seen only once. The chain employs TRBV4-2 and TRBJ2-5; 9 bases are shared with TRBD2. The source is a male donor in good health and CMV-seropositive. Sequences were obtained from PBMCs. DNA for the CDR3: TGTGCCAGCAGCCAACGGGGAAGCGGGGGGCTCCAAGAGACCCAGTACTTC. Amino acid sequence: CASSQRGSGGLQETQYF.